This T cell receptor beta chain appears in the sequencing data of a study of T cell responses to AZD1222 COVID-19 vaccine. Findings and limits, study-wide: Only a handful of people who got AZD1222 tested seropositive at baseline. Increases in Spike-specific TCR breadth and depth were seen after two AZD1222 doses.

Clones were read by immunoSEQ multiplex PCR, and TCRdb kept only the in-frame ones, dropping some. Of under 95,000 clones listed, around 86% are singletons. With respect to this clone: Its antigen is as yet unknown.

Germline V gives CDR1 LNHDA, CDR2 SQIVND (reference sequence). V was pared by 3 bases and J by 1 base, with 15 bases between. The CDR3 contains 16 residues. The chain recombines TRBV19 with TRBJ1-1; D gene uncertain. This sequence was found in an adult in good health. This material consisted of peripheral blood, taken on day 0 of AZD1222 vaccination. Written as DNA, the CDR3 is TGTGCCAGTAGTATTCACGCGCCCCTGAGGAACACTGAAGCTTTCTTT. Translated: CASSIHAPLRNTEAFF.